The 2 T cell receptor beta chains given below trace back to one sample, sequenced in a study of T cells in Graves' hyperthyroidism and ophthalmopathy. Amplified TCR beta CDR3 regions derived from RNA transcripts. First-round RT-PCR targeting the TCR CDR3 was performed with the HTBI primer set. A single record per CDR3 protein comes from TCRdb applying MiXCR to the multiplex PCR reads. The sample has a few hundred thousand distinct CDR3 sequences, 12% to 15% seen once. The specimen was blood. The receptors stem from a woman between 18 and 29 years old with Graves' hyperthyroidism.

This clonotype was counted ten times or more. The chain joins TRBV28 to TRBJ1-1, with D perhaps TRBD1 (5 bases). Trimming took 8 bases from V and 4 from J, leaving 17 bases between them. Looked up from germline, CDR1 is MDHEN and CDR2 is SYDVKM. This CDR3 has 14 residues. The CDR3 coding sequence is TGTGCCAGCCTACCGGGGGGGGGGAGCACTGAAGCTTTCTTT. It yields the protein CASLPGGGSTEAFF.

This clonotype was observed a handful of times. CDR3 nucleotides: TGTGCCAGTAGTATGTCCCGGGCTTTAGAGACCCAGTACTTC. Translation: CASSMSRALETQYF. The rearrangement links TRBV19 to TRBJ2-5; D is unresolved. The CDR3 loop spans 14 amino acids. V was trimmed by 3 bases and J by 4 bases, leaving 12 bases between them. CDR1 LNHDA and CDR2 SQIVND come from the germline V gene (reference sequence). The whole variable domain, filled in from reference TRBV19 and TRBJ2-5, reads DGGITQSPKYLFRKEGQNVTLSCEQNLNHDAMYWYRQDPGQGLRLIYYSQIVNDFQKGDIAEGYSVSREKKESFPLTVTSAQKNPTAFYLCASSMSRALETQYFGPGTRLLVL.